This TCR beta chain was sequenced during a study of T cells in Graves' hyperthyroidism and ophthalmopathy. This clonotype showed up many times. The germline gives CDR1 ENHRY, CDR2 SYGVKD. The CDR3 spans 18 residues. The V gene lost 0 bases and the J gene lost 6 bases, with 23 bases spanning the gap. The TCR beta CDR3 regions underwent amplification using RNA transcripts as the source. The study used the HTBI primer set for a first-round RT-PCR of the TCR CDR3. Using its own MiXCR run on the multiplex PCR reads, TCRdb lists one record per CDR3 protein. The sample has 500,000 to 700,000 distinct CDR3 sequences; roughly a sixth are singletons.

The sequence came from a woman under 30 with Graves' hyperthyroidism. Sequences were obtained from blood. V and J are TRBV10-3 and TRBJ1-1; D remains ambiguous. For the CDR3, the DNA is TGTGCCATCAGTGAGTCGAACGGCAGGATGGTACTAGGTTCTGAAGCTTTCTTT. Amino acid sequence: CAISESNGRMVLGSEAFF.